One sample yielded the 18 T cell receptor beta chains listed below, sequenced in a study of cytomegalovirus exposure and HLA in healthy donors (dated 2017 in TCRdb). To prepare the library, the immunoSEQ multiplex PCR assay was applied. A mixture of 60 forward primers for TCR Vbeta segments and 13 reverse primers for TCR Jbeta segments was used in the multiplex PCR. Not all clones reach the TCRdb copy of this immuneACCESS table, which keeps in-frame sequences only. Checked studies attribute under half of the gap to unresolved V genes and leave the rest unexplained. The sample has about 200,000 clones on record, 79% of them singletons. Roughly 1.5% of the sample is held by the ten biggest clonotypes. Material: PBMCs. The receptors were gathered from a woman between 50 and 59 years old in good health and CMV-seronegative.

V gene TRBV18 combines with J gene TRBJ1-4, with D maybe TRBD1 (6 bases). The germline gives CDR1 KGHSH, CDR2 LQKENI. The ends were cut back, 4 bases at V and 0 bases at J, with 12 bases in the middle. CDR3 length: 16 amino acids. Written as DNA, the CDR3 is TGTGCCAGCTCACAAGGGACACCCTCAACTAATGAAAAACTGTTTTTT. It translates to CASSQGTPSTNEKLFF.

V gene TRBV15 combines with J gene TRBJ2-7; D is uncertain. The CDR3 runs 13 residues. Trimming took off 1 base at V and 6 bases at J, with 10 bases between the two ends. Germline CDR1 LNHNV, CDR2 YYDKDF (reference sequence). The CDR3 DNA follows: TGTGCCACCAGCAGAGCGACGGGTACCGAGCAGTACTTC. Protein: CATSRATGTEQYF.

V and J are TRBV4-3 and TRBJ1-4; 7 bases are shared with TRBD1. J gave up 7 bases and V 2 bases, and 19 bases lay outside the gene matches. The CDR3 is 19 residues long. Germline CDR1 is LGHNA and CDR2 is YSLEER. CDR3 bases: TGCGCCAGCAGCCAAATATTTATTCTACTTGACAGGGTGGGTGAAAAACTGTTTTTT. Protein sequence: CASSQIFILLDRVGEKLFF.

The rearrangement links TRBV28 to TRBJ1-5; 8 nucleotides line up with TRBD1. Germline CDR1 MDHEN, CDR2 SYDVKM. This CDR3 has 15 residues. Trimming at V came to 5 bases and at J to 2 bases, leaving 5 bases not matched to a gene. CDR3 in amino acids: CASSAGTGRNQPQHF. The DNA for the CDR3 is TGTGCCAGCAGTGCCGGGACAGGTCGCAATCAGCCCCAGCATTTT.

This chain uses TRBV7-2 with TRBJ1-2, with 7 bases lining up with TRBD1. V was clipped by 6 bases and J by 4 bases; unmatched bases: 8. CDR3 length: 14 residues. The germline V gene has CDR1 SGHTA and CDR2 FQGNSA. The DNA for the CDR3 is TGTGCCAGCAGTCAGTACAGGGGTACCTATGGCTACACCTTC. Translation gives CASSQYRGTYGYTF.

The gene calls are TRBV18 and TRBJ1-1, with TRBD1 matching 7 bases. The germline gives CDR1 KGHSH, CDR2 LQKENI. Trimming at V came to 4 bases and at J to 5 bases, leaving 7 bases not matched to a gene. The CDR3 extends over 14 amino acids. The CDR3 loop is CASSLGQDETEAFF. CDR3 nucleotides: TGTGCCAGCTCACTTGGACAGGATGAGACTGAAGCTTTCTTT.

The J gene is TRBJ2-7, the V gene TRBV19, with a tentative D call TRBD2 (5 bases). Trimming cost V 5 bases and J 4 bases, with 21 bases left between them. CDR1 is LNHDA and CDR2 is SQIVND in the germline V gene (reference sequence). This CDR3 contains 16 residues. CDR3: CASSQFGVQAEYEQYF. The CDR3 nucleotides are TGTGCCAGTAGTCAGTTCGGGGTGCAGGCCGAATACGAGCAGTACTTC.

V and J are TRBV15 and TRBJ1-4; D not resolved. The CDR3 spans 18 residues. Trimming cost V 1 base and J 2 bases, with 17 bases left between them. The germline V gene has CDR1 LNHNV and CDR2 YYDKDF (reference sequence). This chain's CDR3 is CATSRVGWEALTNEKLFF. The CDR3 coding sequence is TGTGCCACCAGCAGAGTTGGCTGGGAGGCTCTCACTAATGAAAAACTGTTTTTT.

The chain uses TRBV7-9 and TRBJ2-5; D not resolved. V gave up 5 bases and J gave up 4 bases, with 8 bases separating them. Germline CDR1 reads SEHNR; CDR2 reads FQNEAQ (reference sequence). CDR3 length: 12 amino acids. The CDR3 reads CASSPPGETQYF. The DNA for the CDR3 is TGTGCCAGCAGCCCCCCGGGAGAGACCCAGTACTTC.

This chain joins TRBV6-1 and TRBJ2-7; D perhaps matches TRBD1 (6 bases). Per germline, CDR1 MNHNS and CDR2 SASEGT. The CDR3 extends over 14 amino acids. Trimming cost V 1 base and J 2 bases, with 9 bases left between them. The CDR3 DNA is TGTGCCAGCAGTGAAGGATCAGGGGCCTACGAGCAGTACTTC. As protein: CASSEGSGAYEQYF.

This clone appeared a single time. The chain joins TRBV9 to TRBJ2-1, with TRBD2 matching 7 bases. V shed 2 bases, J shed 2 bases, and the junction held 7 bases outside the gene matches. CDR3 length equals 16 residues. Germline lookup yields CDR1 SGDLS and CDR2 YYNGEE. This chain's CDR3 is CASSVLRDYPYNEQFF. The CDR3 DNA is TGTGCCAGCAGCGTTTTACGGGACTACCCCTACAATGAGCAGTTCTTC.

This clone is a singleton in its sample. The V and J genes are TRBV7-2 and TRBJ1-5; TRBD1 matches at 7 bases. The CDR3 is 15 residues long. CDR1 SGHTA and CDR2 FQGNSA come from the germline V gene. V was pared by 5 bases and J by 4 bases, with 8 bases of the junction left unmatched. The CDR3 coding sequence is TGTGCCAGCAGCCCCCGGGCAGGGGGGAATCAGCCCCAGCATTTT. Its protein product is CASSPRAGGNQPQHF.

The J gene is TRBJ1-4, the V gene TRBV5-1; 7 positions agree with TRBD1. In germline, CDR1 is SGHRS, CDR2 YFSETQ. The CDR3 consists of 14 residues. The ends lost 4 bases at V and 4 bases at J; junction bases unmatched: 4. CDR3 sequence: CASSQGQFNEKLFF. The CDR3 bases are TGCGCCAGCAGCCAGGGACAGTTTAATGAAAAACTGTTTTTT.

The chain combines TRBV29-1 with TRBJ2-1; TRBD2 might be the D (6 bases). With 3 bases removed from V and 4 bases from J, the gap between germline ends came to 13 bases. Germline V CDR1 and CDR2: SQVTM, ANQGSEA. This CDR3 spans 14 amino acids. The DNA of the CDR3 is TGCAGCGTTGACTCCGGGGGTTCGTACAATGAGCAGTTCTTC. It translates to CSVDSGGSYNEQFF.

The V and J genes are TRBV5-1 and TRBJ2-7; D possibly corresponds to TRBD1 (6 bases). Deletions cut 4 bases from V and 0 bases from J, with 14 bases between. CDR3 length: 15 residues. CDR1 and CDR2 (germline): SGHRS, YFSETQ. The CDR3, as DNA: TGCGCCAGCAGCCTTGGGGACACTACCTCCTACGAGCAGTACTTC. Translated, it gives CASSLGDTTSYEQYF.

V and J are TRBV29-1 and TRBJ2-2; TRBD2 is a possible D gene (5 bases). Trimming pared 5 bases from V and 5 bases from J, leaving 6 bases between. The CDR3 is 11 residues long. The germline V gene encodes CDR1 SQVTM and CDR2 ANQGSEA. CDR3 bases: TGCAGCGTTCGGAGGACCGGGGAGCTGTTTTTT. Protein product: CSVRRTGELFF.

This sequence joins TRBV18 and TRBJ1-1, with D hard to call. This CDR3 is built from 13 residues. Germline CDR1 reads KGHSH; CDR2 reads LQKENI. Trimming shortened V by 2 bases and J by 1 base, and 5 bases separated the two germline ends. The CDR3: CASSPWQNTEAFF. CDR3 DNA: TGTGCCAGCTCACCATGGCAGAACACTGAAGCTTTCTTT.

In this sample, this clone turned up once. The gene calls are TRBV7-6 and TRBJ2-5; D perhaps matches TRBD1 (5 bases). The J call may be mistaken, given a closer DNA end match to TRBJ2-7. The CDR3 has 13 amino acids. CDR1 SGHVS and CDR2 FNYEAQ come from the germline V gene. CDR3 nucleotides: TGTGCCAGCAGCCCCACACCAGGGTACGAGCAGTACTTC. It specifies CASSPTPGYEQYF.